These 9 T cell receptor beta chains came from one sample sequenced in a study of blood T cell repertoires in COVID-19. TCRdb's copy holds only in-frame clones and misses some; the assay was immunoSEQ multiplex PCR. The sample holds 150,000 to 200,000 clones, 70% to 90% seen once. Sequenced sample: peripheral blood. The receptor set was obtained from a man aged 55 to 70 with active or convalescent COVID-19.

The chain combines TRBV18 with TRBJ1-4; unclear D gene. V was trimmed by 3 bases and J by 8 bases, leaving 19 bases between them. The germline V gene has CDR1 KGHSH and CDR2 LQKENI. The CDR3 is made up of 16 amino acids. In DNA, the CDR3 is TGTGCCAGCTCACCTTTTGTAGGAGGCGTGGGCGAAAAACTGTTTTTT. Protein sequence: CASSPFVGGVGEKLFF.

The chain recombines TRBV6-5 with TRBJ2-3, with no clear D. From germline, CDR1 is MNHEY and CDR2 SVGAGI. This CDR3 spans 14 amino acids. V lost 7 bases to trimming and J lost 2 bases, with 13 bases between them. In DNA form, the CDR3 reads TGTGCCAGCACCCCAGGATCAGTCACAGATACGCAGTATTTT. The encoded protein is CASTPGSVTDTQYF.

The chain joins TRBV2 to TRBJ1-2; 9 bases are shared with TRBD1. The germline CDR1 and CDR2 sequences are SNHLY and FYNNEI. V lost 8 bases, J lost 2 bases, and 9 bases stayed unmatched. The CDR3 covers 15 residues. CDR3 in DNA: TGTGCCAGCCTTCGGAGGGGACAGGGAAACTATGGCTACACCTTC. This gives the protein CASLRRGQGNYGYTF.

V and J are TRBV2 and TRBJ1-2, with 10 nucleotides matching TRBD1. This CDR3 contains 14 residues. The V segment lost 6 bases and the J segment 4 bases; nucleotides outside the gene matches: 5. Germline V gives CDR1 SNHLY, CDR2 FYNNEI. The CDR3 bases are TGTGCCAGCAGAAAGGGACAGGGGAGCTATGGCTACACCTTC. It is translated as CASRKGQGSYGYTF.

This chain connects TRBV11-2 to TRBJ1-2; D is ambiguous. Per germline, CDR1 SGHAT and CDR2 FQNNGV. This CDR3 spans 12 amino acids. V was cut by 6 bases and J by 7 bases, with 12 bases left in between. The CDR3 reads CASSLSISGYTF. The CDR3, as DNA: TGTGCCAGCAGTTTGAGTATCTCTGGCTACACCTTC. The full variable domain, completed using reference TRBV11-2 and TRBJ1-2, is EAGVAQSPRYKIIEKRQSVAFWCNPISGHATLYWYQQILGQGPKLLIQFQNNGVVDDSQLPKDRFSAERLKGVDSTLKIQPAKLEDSAVYLCASSLSISGYTFGSGTRLTVV.

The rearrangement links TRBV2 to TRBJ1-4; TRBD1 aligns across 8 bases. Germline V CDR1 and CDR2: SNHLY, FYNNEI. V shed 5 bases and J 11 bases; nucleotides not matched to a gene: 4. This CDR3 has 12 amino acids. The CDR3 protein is CASSSTGGKLFF. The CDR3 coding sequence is TGTGCCAGCAGTAGTACAGGGGGGAAACTGTTTTTT.

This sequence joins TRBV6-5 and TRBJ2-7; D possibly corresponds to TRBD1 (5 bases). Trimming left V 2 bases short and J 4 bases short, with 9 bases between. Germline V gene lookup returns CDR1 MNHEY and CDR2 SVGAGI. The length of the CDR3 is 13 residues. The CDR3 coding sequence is TGTGCCAGCAGTTACCTTAGACAGTACGAGCAGTACTTC. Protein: CASSYLRQYEQYF.

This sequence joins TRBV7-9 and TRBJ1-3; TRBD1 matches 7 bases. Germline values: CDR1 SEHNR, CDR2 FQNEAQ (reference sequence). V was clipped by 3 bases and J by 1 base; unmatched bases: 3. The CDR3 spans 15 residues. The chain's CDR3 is CASSLGTESGNTIYF. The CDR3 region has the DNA TGTGCCAGCAGCTTGGGGACAGAATCTGGAAACACCATATATTTT.

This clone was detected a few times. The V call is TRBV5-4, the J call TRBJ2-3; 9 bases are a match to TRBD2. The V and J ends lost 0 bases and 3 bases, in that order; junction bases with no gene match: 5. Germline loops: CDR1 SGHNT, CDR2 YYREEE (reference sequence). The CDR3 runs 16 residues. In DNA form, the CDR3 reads TGTGCCAGCAGCTTGGGTGGCGGGGGGGCAACAGATACGCAGTATTTT. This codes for CASSLGGGGATDTQYF.